A single sample is the source of the 18 T cell receptor beta chains below, sequenced in a study of shared clonotypes between healthy human individuals. Sequencing was performed with immunoSEQ multiplex PCR; in TCRdb, only in-frame clones are kept and a portion is missing. The sample has 170,000 or so clones, approximately 70% seen once. Sequences were obtained from memory CD4+ T cells sorted from blood. The subset here: CD45RA-negative fraction. All receptors come from a man aged 25-45 years in good health.

The chain links TRBV7-4 to TRBJ2-7; weak D call: TRBD2 (6 bases). CDR3 size: 17 residues. Germline V gives CDR1 SGHVT, CDR2 SQSDAQ. Deletions cut 6 bases from V and 2 bases from J, with 23 bases between. The CDR3 DNA reads as TGTGCCAGCAGTCAAACCCTCCTAGCGACTAATGCCTACGAGCAGTACTTC. Translation: CASSQTLLATNAYEQYF.

The chain joins TRBV18 to TRBJ2-1; the match to TRBD2 covers 7 bases. This CDR3 is built from 14 residues. Germline CDR1 reads KGHSH; CDR2 reads LQKENI. V shed 0 bases and J 9 bases; nucleotides not matched to a gene: 5. The chain's CDR3 is CASSPPSSGAEQFF. CDR3 bases: TGTGCCAGCTCACCACCGTCTAGCGGCGCTGAGCAGTTCTTC.

This clone has only a few counts. The chain uses TRBV2 and TRBJ2-7; D is perhaps TRBD2 (5 bases). CDR3 size: 14 residues. CDR1 is SNHLY, CDR2 FYNNEI, per germline. Trimming took off 8 bases at V and 2 bases at J, with 16 bases between the two ends. Here the CDR3 reads CASGRRAGPYEQYF. CDR3 DNA sequence: TGTGCCAGCGGGAGACGGGCAGGACCCTACGAGCAGTACTTC.

The J gene is TRBJ2-1, the V gene TRBV6-6; 10 nucleotides agree with TRBD1. CDR1 MNHNY and CDR2 SVGAGI come from the germline V gene (reference sequence). The CDR3 is made up of 15 amino acids. V shed 6 bases, J shed 3 bases, and the junction held 5 bases outside the gene matches. CDR3 nucleotide sequence: TGTGCCAGCAGCTACGGACAGGGGGACTACAATGAGCAGTTCTTC. Translating gives CASSYGQGDYNEQFF.

The V call is TRBV10-3, the J call TRBJ2-3, with D possibly matching TRBD1 (5 bases). This CDR3 is 18 amino acids long. Between the trimmed V and J ends, which lost 2 bases and 6 bases, there was a span of 24 bases. The germline V gene encodes CDR1 ENHRY and CDR2 SYGVKD. For the CDR3, the DNA is TGTGCCATCAGTGAGCAGTTATCATCGGGCCTAAAGGGGGATACGCAGTATTTT. Translation: CAISEQLSSGLKGDTQYF.

The chain uses TRBV14 and TRBJ2-4, with no clear D. The CDR3 length is 16 residues. V was trimmed by 1 base and J by 0 bases, leaving 10 bases between them. Germline V gene data show CDR1 as SGHDN and CDR2 as FVKESK. This CDR3 is CASSQGGTIAKNIQYF. In nucleotides, the CDR3 is TGTGCCAGCAGCCAAGGTGGAACCATAGCCAAAAACATTCAGTACTTC.

This chain connects TRBV9 to TRBJ2-2; tentative D call: TRBD2 (5 bases). This CDR3 is built from 16 residues. V was pared by 0 bases and J by 0 bases, with 9 bases between. Germline CDR1 and CDR2: SGDLS and YYNGEE. CDR3 DNA sequence: TGTGCCAGCAGCGTAGCTATCGGGGCGAACACCGGGGAGCTGTTTTTT. Its protein is CASSVAIGANTGELFF.

The chain employs TRBV6-5 and TRBJ1-5; TRBD1 agrees at 8 bases. Unmatched junction bases numbered 6, after V lost 10 bases and J lost 4 bases. The CDR3 has 13 residues. Germline values: CDR1 MNHEY, CDR2 SVGAGI. CDR3 loop: CATRDRGNQPQHF. In nucleotides, the CDR3 is TGTGCCACACGTGACAGGGGTAATCAGCCCCAGCATTTT.

The chain has TRBV7-7 and TRBJ2-1; D remains ambiguous. The V gene's germline CDR1 is SSHAT and CDR2 FNYEAQ (reference sequence). This CDR3 has 15 residues. V was trimmed by 1 base and J by 2 bases, leaving 9 bases between them. The CDR3 bases are TGTGCCAGCAGCTTAGGTCGGGCGGCCTACAATGAGCAGTTCTTC. Translation: CASSLGRAAYNEQFF.

The chain carries TRBV30 and TRBJ2-3; possibly TRBD1 for D (5 bases). Germline values: CDR1 GTSNPN, CDR2 SVGIG (reference sequence). The V end lost 4 bases, the J end lost 1 base, and 12 bases lay between the germline ends. The CDR3 has 14 residues. The CDR3 region has the DNA TGTGCCTGGAAGGCAGGGTGGGGCACAGATACGCAGTATTTT. Its protein product is CAWKAGWGTDTQYF.

The V and J genes are TRBV15 and TRBJ1-2; the D gene is possibly TRBD1 (5 bases). Germline V lookup: CDR1 LNHNV, CDR2 YYDKDF (reference sequence). This CDR3 region has 13 residues. V was pared by 5 bases and J by 4 bases, with 11 bases between. The CDR3 reads CATSLQGAYGYTF. The CDR3 nucleotides read TGTGCCACCAGCTTGCAGGGTGCCTATGGCTACACCTTC.

This sequence joins TRBV6-6 and TRBJ2-6; TRBD1 aligns across 9 bases. Germline trimming cut 7 bases from V and 0 bases from J; bases unmatched to any gene: 4. In germline, CDR1 is MNHNY, CDR2 SVGAGI (reference sequence). The CDR3 consists of 16 residues. Written as DNA, the CDR3 is TGTGCCAGCACTGGGACAGGGAGCTCTGGGGCCAACGTCCTGACTTTC. Its protein product is CASTGTGSSGANVLTF.

This sequence joins TRBV7-9 and TRBJ2-5; no definite D call. Germline V lookup: CDR1 SEHNR, CDR2 FQNEAQ (reference sequence). Trimming stripped 4 bases from V and 4 bases from J, with 22 bases between. The CDR3 contains 17 residues. This CDR3 reads CASSSNPGPLKGETQYF. CDR3 nucleotide sequence: TGTGCCAGCAGCTCGAATCCGGGCCCACTAAAGGGAGAGACCCAGTACTTC.

This clone appeared once. The chain couples TRBV5-1 to TRBJ1-1; D is unclear. The V and J ends lost 5 bases and 4 bases respectively, with 15 bases between them. CDR3 length: 14 residues. Germline CDR1 and CDR2: SGHRS and YFSETQ. In DNA form, the CDR3 reads TGCGCCAGCAGAGGTGGGCCCGCGAGCACTGAAGCTTTCTTT. This encodes CASRGGPASTEAFF. Drawing the rest from reference TRBV5-1 and TRBJ1-1, the complete variable domain is KAGVTQTPRYLIKTRGQQVTLSCSPISGHRSVSWYQQTPGQGLQFLFEYFSETQRNKGNFPGRFSGRQFSNSRSEMNVSTLELGDSALYLCASRGGPASTEAFFGQGTRLTVV.

This rearrangement joins TRBV6-5 to TRBJ2-7; D gene uncertain. CDR1 and CDR2 from the germline V gene are MNHEY and SVGAGI. This CDR3 has 11 residues. The V gene lost 10 bases and the J gene lost 2 bases, with 9 bases spanning the gap. CDR3 sequence: CATTLAYEQYF. DNA of the CDR3: TGTGCCACCACCCTGGCCTACGAGCAGTACTTC.

In this sample, this clone turned up a few times. The chain uses TRBV2 and TRBJ1-2; 9 bases line up with TRBD1. The germline V gene encodes CDR1 SNHLY and CDR2 FYNNEI. With V trimmed by 2 bases and J by 10 bases, 5 bases remained unmatched. This CDR3 is 13 amino acids long. This CDR3 is CASSESGQGAYTF. CDR3 nucleotide sequence: TGTGCCAGCAGTGAATCGGGACAGGGCGCCTACACCTTC.

The gene calls are TRBV6-1 and TRBJ2-4; 7 positions agree with TRBD1. Germline CDR1 MNHNS, CDR2 SASEGT. The CDR3 is 15 residues long. Trimming cost V 0 bases and J 7 bases; bases outside gene matches: 6. The chain's CDR3 is CASSEARGWRNIQYF. DNA for the CDR3: TGTGCCAGCAGTGAAGCCAGGGGGTGGAGGAACATTCAGTACTTC.

V usage is TRBV6-1 and J usage is TRBJ1-1; tentative D call: TRBD1 (5 bases). Deletions cut 5 bases from V and 4 bases from J, with 11 bases between. Germline CDR1 reads MNHNS; CDR2 reads SASEGT. CDR3 length: 13 amino acids. CDR3 loop: CASSPAGPTEAFF. CDR3 bases: TGTGCCAGCAGTCCCGCAGGGCCCACTGAAGCTTTCTTT.